These T cell receptor beta chains were read from a single sample in a study of sequential checkpoint blockade in melanoma. Clones were sequenced by immunoSEQ multiplex PCR, and TCRdb holds only the in-frame ones, with some missing. The sample carries more than 3,000 clones, 20% to 25% recorded once. Sequences were derived from tumor tissue (inferred from file names), sampled from a patient given nivolumab and ipilimumab in sequence. These receptor sequences come from a human donor with melanoma. The CDR3 runs from the conserved cysteine through the conserved F or W. D genes are given only for firm matches. Part of the rows lack a size; the others show once, few, many or a class for expanded clones.

>TRBV6-8|TRBJ2-7|NA|few
TGTGCCAGCAGCTCGACAGGGAGGAAAGAGCAGTACTTC
CASSSTGRKEQYF
>TRBV18|TRBJ1-1|NA|NA
TGTGCCAGCTCATCACAAGGTAACACTGAAGCTTTCTTT
CASSSQGNTEAFF
>TRBV11-3|TRBJ2-1|NA|NA
TGTGCCAGCAGTCGAAACCCGGGATTAAGCGACAATGAGCAGTTCTTC
CASSRNPGLSDNEQFF
>TRBV6-8|TRBJ2-5|NA|few
TGTGCCAGCAGACCACTACTTACCGGGACACCTCAAGAGACCCAGTACTTC
CASRPLLTGTPQETQYF
>TRBV28|TRBJ1-1|NA|few
TGTGCCAGTCAAGTAGGGGGGAACACTGAAGCTTTCTTT
CASQVGGNTEAFF
>TRBV11-3|TRBJ1-2|NA|many
TGTGCCAGCAGCCGTCGGCAGGACAAGGACTATGGCTACACCTTC
CASSRRQDKDYGYTF
>TRBV28|TRBJ1-4|TRBD1|NA
TGTGCCAGCACTGGGACAGGGGGACTTAATGAAAAACTGTTTTTT
CASTGTGGLNEKLFF
>TRBV9|TRBJ1-5|NA|few
TGTGCCAGCAGTGAGGGGCAGAGACAGCCCCAGCATTTT
CASSEGQRQPQHF
>TRBV28|TRBJ1-3|NA|few
TGTGCCAGCCAGGGGAGTACCCGCTCTGGAAACACCATATATTTT
CASQGSTRSGNTIYF
>TRBV6-8|TRBJ2-5|TRBD1|NA
TGTGCCAGCAGTGAGATGGACAGGGGTGAGACCCAGTACTTC
CASSEMDRGETQYF
>TRBV5-1|TRBJ1-5|TRBD1|few
TGCGCCAGCAGTAGGACAGGGGGAAACCATCGGCCCCAGCATTTT
CASSRTGGNHRPQHF
>TRBV11-3|TRBJ2-1|NA|few
TGTGCCAGCAGCTGGACCTCTCGCTCCTACAATGAGCAGTTCTTC
CASSWTSRSYNEQFF
>TRBV11-3|TRBJ2-2|NA|medium-sized
TGTGCCAGCAGCTTAGGGATCGGGAGCGGCACCGGGGAGCTGTTTTTT
CASSLGIGSGTGELFF
>TRBV11-3|TRBJ2-2|TRBD2|many
TGTGCCAGCAGCTTGGAGGCACTAGCGGGAGACGGGGAGCTGTTTTTT
CASSLEALAGDGELFF
>TRBV5-1|TRBJ2-7|TRBD2|NA
TGCGCCAGCAGCGCGACGAGCGGGGGGGCCAGCGAGCAGTACTTC
CASSATSGGASEQYF
>TRBV19|TRBJ2-1|NA|NA
TGTGCCAGTAGTTTGATAGGCCCTTCTGGGAGTGAGCAGTTCTTC
CASSLIGPSGSEQFF
>TRBV6-8|TRBJ2-5|TRBD2|NA
TGTGCCAGCAGTTTTTTAGCGGGAGCATTACAGGAAGAGACCCAGTACTTC
CASSFLAGALQEETQYF
>TRBV30|TRBJ1-4|NA|NA
TGTGCCTGGAGAGGGGGGCATGAAAAACTGTTTTTT
CAWRGGHEKLFF
>TRBV6-8|TRBJ1-2|NA|NA
TGTGCCAGCAGTTACACAAATGGTGGGGGCTACACCTTC
CASSYTNGGGYTF
>TRBV19|TRBJ1-2|TRBD1|NA
TGTGCCAGTAGTCCTAGGGACAGGGACAGCGACTACACCTTC
CASSPRDRDSDYTF
>TRBV11-3|TRBJ1-1|TRBD1|medium-sized
TGTGCCAGCAGCACTAGAATGGGACAGGGGGGCGAGAACACTGAAGCTTTCTTT
CASSTRMGQGGENTEAFF
>TRBV6-8|TRBJ1-2|TRBD1|medium-sized
TGTGCCAGCAGCCCCCAGGGGGGGGCGGAGGGCTACACCTTC
CASSPQGGAEGYTF
>TRBV11-3|TRBJ2-7|NA|many
TGTGCCAGCAGCCCCCCGGTAGGGGCCTACGAGCAGTACTTC
CASSPPVGAYEQYF
>TRBV10-3|TRBJ2-7|TRBD1|NA
TGTGCCATCAGGGCCGACTCCGGGACAGGCGTCAACGAGCAGTACTTC
CAIRADSGTGVNEQYF
>TRBV10-2|TRBJ2-7|NA|NA
TGCGCCAGCTCTCTTGACCGGGGACAGCAGTACTTC
CASSLDRGQQYF
>TRBV23-1|TRBJ2-7|NA|NA
TGCGCCAGCAGTCAATCGAAGAGGGCAGGGGTGTACGAGCAGTACTTC
CASSQSKRAGVYEQYF
>TRBV11-3|TRBJ2-3|NA|few
TGTGCCAGCAGCTTAAATGTAGCGGATTCAACCACAGATACGCAGTATTTT
CASSLNVADSTTDTQYF
>TRBV6-8|TRBJ2-4|NA|NA
TGTGCCAGCAGCGAGGAGCCTCCCAGTGGCCCCCAAAACATTCAGTACTTC
CASSEEPPSGPQNIQYF
>TRBV11-3|TRBJ1-1|NA|medium-sized
TGTGCCAGCAGCTTGGCCGGGGTTATGAACACTGAAGCTTTCTTT
CASSLAGVMNTEAFF
>TRBV11-3|TRBJ2-3|TRBD2|NA
TGTGCCAGCAGCTCGGGACTAGCGACGATCACAGATACGCAGTATTTT
CASSSGLATITDTQYF
>TRBV28|TRBJ1-3|NA|few
TGTGCCAGCAGTTTCGGGGGGCGGCGGAACTTAAACACCATATATTTT
CASSFGGRRNLNTIYF
>TRBV9|TRBJ2-5|NA|many
TGTGCCAGCAGCGTAGCCCCCCTCGGGGGAGAGACCCAGTACTTC
CASSVAPLGGETQYF
>TRBV6-8|TRBJ2-7|TRBD2|NA
TGTGCCAGTACCGGGACTAGCGGAACCTACGAGCAGTACTTC
CASTGTSGTYEQYF
>TRBV9|TRBJ2-1|TRBD2|medium-sized
TGTGCCAGCAGCGTAGCTAGCGGGACGTACAATGAGCAGTTCTTC
CASSVASGTYNEQFF
>TRBV6-8|TRBJ2-2|NA|few
TGTGCCAGCAGTCCGACTTGGCGACTGGAGCTGTTTTTT
CASSPTWRLELFF
>TRBV11-3|TRBJ1-3|NA|many
TGTGCCAGCAGCCCCTGGGGAGGGAGTGGTGGAAACACCATATATTTT
CASSPWGGSGGNTIYF
>TRBV11-3|TRBJ2-7|TRBD2|many
TGTGCCAGCAGCCAATTAGCGGGAGGCTACGAGCAGTACTTC
CASSQLAGGYEQYF
>TRBV6-8|TRBJ2-1|NA|few
TGTGCCAGCAGTTACGTCTGGGGTGACCACAATGAGCAGTTCTTC
CASSYVWGDHNEQFF
>TRBV19|TRBJ2-1|TRBD2|NA
TGTGCCAGTAGTACCTGGACTAGCGGGAACGAGCAGTTCTTC
CASSTWTSGNEQFF
>TRBV11-3|TRBJ2-3|TRBD1|medium-sized
TGTGCCAGCAGACCAAAGACAGGGGAGGGCACAGATACGCAGTATTTT
CASRPKTGEGTDTQYF
>TRBV28|TRBJ2-7|NA|few
TGTGCCAGCACCACAGGTTCCTACGAGCAGTACTTC
CASTTGSYEQYF
>TRBV28|TRBJ2-7|NA|medium-sized
TGTGCCAGCATAGACGGGAGCTCCTACGAGCAGTACTTC
CASIDGSSYEQYF
>TRBV11-3|TRBJ2-7|NA|many
TGTGCCAGCAGCTTCGACCGGGACCTTAAAAGTTTCGGTCAGTACTTC
CASSFDRDLKSFGQYF
>TRBV29-1|TRBJ1-1|TRBD1|few
TGCAGCGTTCGAAGGGACAGGGGAGGCACTGAAGCTTTCTTT
CSVRRDRGGTEAFF